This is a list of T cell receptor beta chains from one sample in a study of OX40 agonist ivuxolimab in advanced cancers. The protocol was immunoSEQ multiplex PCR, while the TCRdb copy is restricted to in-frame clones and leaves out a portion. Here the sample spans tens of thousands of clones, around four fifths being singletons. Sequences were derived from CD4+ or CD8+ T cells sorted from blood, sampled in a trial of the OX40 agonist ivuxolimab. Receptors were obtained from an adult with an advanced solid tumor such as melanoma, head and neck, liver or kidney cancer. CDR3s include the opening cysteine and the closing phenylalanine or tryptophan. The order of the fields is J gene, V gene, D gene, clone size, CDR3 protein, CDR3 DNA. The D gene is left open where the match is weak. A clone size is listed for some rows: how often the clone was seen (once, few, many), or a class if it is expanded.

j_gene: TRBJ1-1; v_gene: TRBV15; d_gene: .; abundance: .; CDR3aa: CATSRLKNTEAFF; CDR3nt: TGTGCCACCAGCCGTCTCAAGAACACTGAAGCTTTCTTT
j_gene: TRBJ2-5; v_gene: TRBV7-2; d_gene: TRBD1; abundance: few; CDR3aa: CASSLRTGRETQYF; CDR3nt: TGTGCCAGCAGCTTAAGGACAGGGAGAGAGACCCAGTACTTC
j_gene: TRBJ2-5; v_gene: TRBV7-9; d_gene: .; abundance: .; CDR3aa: CASSSSGGARGETQYF; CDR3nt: TGTGCCAGCAGTTCTTCCGGGGGTGCCCGAGGAGAGACCCAGTACTTC
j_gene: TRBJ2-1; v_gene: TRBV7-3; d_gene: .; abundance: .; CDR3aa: CASSFRRGNEQFF; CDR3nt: TGTGCCAGCAGCTTCCGTCGAGGGAATGAGCAGTTCTTC
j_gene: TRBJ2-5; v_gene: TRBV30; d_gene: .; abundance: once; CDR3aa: CAWKPAPVETQYF; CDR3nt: TGTGCCTGGAAGCCTGCCCCTGTAGAGACCCAGTACTTC
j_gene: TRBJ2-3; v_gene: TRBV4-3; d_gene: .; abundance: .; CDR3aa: CASSQGATTDTQYF; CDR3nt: TGCGCCAGCAGCCAAGGGGCTACCACAGATACGCAGTATTTT
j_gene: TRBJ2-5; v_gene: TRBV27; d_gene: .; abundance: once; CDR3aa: CASPPGTSETQYF; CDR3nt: TGTGCCAGCCCCCCGGGCACGTCGGAGACCCAGTACTTC
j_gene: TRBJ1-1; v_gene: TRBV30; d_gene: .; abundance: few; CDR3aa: CAWSVPDTEAFF; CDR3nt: TGTGCCTGGAGTGTACCGGACACTGAAGCTTTCTTT
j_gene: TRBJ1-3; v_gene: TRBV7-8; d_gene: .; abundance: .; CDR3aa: CASSFRPTQGGNTIYF; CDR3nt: TGTGCCAGCAGCTTCCGACCGACCCAGGGAGGAAACACCATATATTTT
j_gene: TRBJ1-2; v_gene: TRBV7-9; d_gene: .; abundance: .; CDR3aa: CASTAGQINYGYTF; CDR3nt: TGTGCCAGCACCGCAGGACAGATTAACTATGGCTACACCTTC
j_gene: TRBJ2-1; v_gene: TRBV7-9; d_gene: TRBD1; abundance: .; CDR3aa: CASSLTGGSYNEQFF; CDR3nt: TGTGCCAGCAGCCTAACAGGGGGGTCCTACAATGAGCAGTTCTTC
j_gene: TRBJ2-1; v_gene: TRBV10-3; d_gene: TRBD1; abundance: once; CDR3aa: CAISKRQGEGEQFF; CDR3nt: TGTGCCATCAGTAAGAGACAGGGGGAAGGTGAGCAGTTCTTC
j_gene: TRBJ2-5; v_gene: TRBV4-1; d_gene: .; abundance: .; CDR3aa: CASSQDNGFGRTQYF; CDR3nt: TGCGCCAGCAGCCAAGACAATGGTTTCGGGAGGACCCAGTACTTC
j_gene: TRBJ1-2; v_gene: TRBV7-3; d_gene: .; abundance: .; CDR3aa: CASSPTGTNYGYTF; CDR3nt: TGTGCCAGCAGCCCAACCGGGACAAACTATGGCTACACCTTC
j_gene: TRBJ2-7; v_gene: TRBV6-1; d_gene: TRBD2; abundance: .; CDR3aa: CASRRGLAGSYEQYF; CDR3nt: TGTGCCAGCAGGAGGGGACTAGCGGGCTCCTACGAGCAGTACTTC
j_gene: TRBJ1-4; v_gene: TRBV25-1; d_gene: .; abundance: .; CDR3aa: CASSEAGGWREKLFF; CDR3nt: TGTGCCAGCAGTGAAGCCGGGGGATGGCGGGAAAAACTGTTTTTT
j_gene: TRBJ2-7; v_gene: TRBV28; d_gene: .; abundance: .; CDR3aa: CASSTSTGSYEQYF; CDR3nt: TGTGCCAGCAGTACCTCTACAGGTTCCTACGAGCAGTACTTC
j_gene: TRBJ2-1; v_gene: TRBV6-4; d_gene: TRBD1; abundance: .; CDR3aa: CASSPWFGTGDNEQFF; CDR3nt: TGTGCCAGCAGTCCGTGGTTCGGGACAGGGGACAATGAGCAGTTCTTC
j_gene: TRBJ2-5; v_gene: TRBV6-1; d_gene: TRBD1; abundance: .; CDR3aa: CASSLRDREVYF; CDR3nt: TGTGCCAGCAGTCTTCGGGACAGGGAAGTGTACTTC
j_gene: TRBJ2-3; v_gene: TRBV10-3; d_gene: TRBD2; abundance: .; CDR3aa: CAISESEAGGDTQYF; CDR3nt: TGTGCCATCAGTGAGTCTGAAGCGGGGGGCGATACGCAGTATTTT
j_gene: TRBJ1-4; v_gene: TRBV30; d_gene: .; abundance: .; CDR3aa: CAWSYTGIGEKLFF; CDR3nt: TGTGCCTGGAGTTATACAGGGATAGGTGAAAAACTGTTTTTT
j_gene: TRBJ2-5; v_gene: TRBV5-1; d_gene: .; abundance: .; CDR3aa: CASNPLSPQETQYF; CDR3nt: TGCGCCAGCAATCCCCTTTCCCCCCAAGAGACCCAGTACTTC
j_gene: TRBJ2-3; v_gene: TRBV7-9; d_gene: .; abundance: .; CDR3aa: CASSSLGDTQYF; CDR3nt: TGTGCCAGCAGCTCCCTAGGGGATACGCAGTATTTT
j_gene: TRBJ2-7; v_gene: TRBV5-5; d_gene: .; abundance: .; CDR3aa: CASSLAWSGEQYF; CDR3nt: TGTGCCAGCAGCTTGGCCTGGTCGGGCGAGCAGTACTTC
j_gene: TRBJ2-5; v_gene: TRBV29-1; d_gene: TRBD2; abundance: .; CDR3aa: CSVGDLAGRKTQYF; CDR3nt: TGCAGCGTTGGGGACCTAGCGGGGCGAAAGACCCAGTACTTC